The 5 T cell receptor beta chains presented below share a single source sample, sequenced in a study of blood T cell repertoires in COVID-19 (dated by TCRdb to about 2020). Libraries were made using the immunoSEQ multiplex PCR assay. Sourced from immuneACCESS, this table was stored by TCRdb with only in-frame sequences that have V and J called. A share of the clones is absent; for the studies checked, an unresolved V gene accounts for under half, and the remainder has no known explanation. This sample holds about 300,000 clones; around 80% were observed only once. 1% to 1.5% of the sample is in the top ten clones. The specimen sequenced was peripheral blood. The source of these receptors is a woman in her 50s with acute or convalescent COVID-19.

This chain uses TRBV27 with TRBJ1-5; TRBD1 is a possible D gene (5 bases). V was cut by 2 bases and J by 0 bases, with 20 bases left in between. Germline V gives CDR1 MNHEY, CDR2 SMNVEV (reference sequence). The CDR3 spans 19 residues. The CDR3 reads CASSLKARGIGASNQPQHF. The CDR3, as DNA: TGTGCCAGCAGTTTAAAAGCGCGGGGGATCGGAGCTAGCAATCAGCCCCAGCATTTT.

The rearrangement links TRBV6-5 to TRBJ2-7; 10 nucleotides match TRBD1. Germline CDR1 is MNHEY and CDR2 is SVGAGI. The CDR3 length is 15 residues. V trimming: 7 bases; J trimming: 9 bases; junction bases outside the gene matches: 15. CDR3 residues: CASTTGGASPSRQYF. The CDR3 DNA is TGTGCCAGCACGACAGGGGGCGCTTCCCCTTCTCGGCAGTACTTC.

This rearrangement joins TRBV9 to TRBJ1-3; 9 bases map to TRBD1. V was clipped by 0 bases and J by 9 bases; unmatched bases: 22. The CDR3 contains 20 residues. From germline, CDR1 is SGDLS and CDR2 YYNGEE. Here the CDR3 reads CASSVAHTRYEQGAKCTIYF. The CDR3 nucleotides read TGTGCCAGCAGCGTAGCCCACACCCGCTATGAACAGGGGGCAAAATGCACCATATATTTT.

This clone turned up a few times. The chain uses TRBV7-2 and TRBJ2-1, with D possibly being TRBD1 (6 bases). The germline V gene encodes CDR1 SGHTA and CDR2 FQGNSA. The CDR3 has 14 amino acids. V was clipped by 3 bases and J by 9 bases, with 15 bases between them. CDR3 in amino acids: CASSFSLTGGEQFF. CDR3 bases: TGTGCCAGCAGCTTTTCTCTGACAGGTGGTGAGCAGTTCTTC.

The V and J genes are TRBV5-1 and TRBJ2-6, with 12 nucleotides matching TRBD1. Germline V gene lookup returns CDR1 SGHRS and CDR2 YFSETQ. CDR3 length equals 17 residues. Trimming removed 4 bases from V and 4 bases from J; junction bases left unmatched: 6. The CDR3 loop is CASSNRDRGPGANVLTF. Here the CDR3 DNA reads TGCGCCAGCAGCAACCGGGACAGGGGGCCCGGGGCCAACGTCCTGACTTTC.